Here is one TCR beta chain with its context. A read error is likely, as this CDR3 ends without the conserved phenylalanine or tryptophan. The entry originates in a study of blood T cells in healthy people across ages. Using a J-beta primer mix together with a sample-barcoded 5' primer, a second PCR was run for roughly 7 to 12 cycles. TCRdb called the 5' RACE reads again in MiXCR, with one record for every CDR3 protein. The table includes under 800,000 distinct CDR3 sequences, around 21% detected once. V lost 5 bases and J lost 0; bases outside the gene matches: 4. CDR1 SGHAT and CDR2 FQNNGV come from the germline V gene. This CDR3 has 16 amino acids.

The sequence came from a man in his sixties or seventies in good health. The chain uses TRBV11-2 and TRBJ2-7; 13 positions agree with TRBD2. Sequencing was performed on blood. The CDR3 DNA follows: TGTGCCAGCAGCCGCGGACTAGCGGGAGACTCCTACGAGCAGTACTCC. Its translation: CASSRGLAGDSYEQYS.